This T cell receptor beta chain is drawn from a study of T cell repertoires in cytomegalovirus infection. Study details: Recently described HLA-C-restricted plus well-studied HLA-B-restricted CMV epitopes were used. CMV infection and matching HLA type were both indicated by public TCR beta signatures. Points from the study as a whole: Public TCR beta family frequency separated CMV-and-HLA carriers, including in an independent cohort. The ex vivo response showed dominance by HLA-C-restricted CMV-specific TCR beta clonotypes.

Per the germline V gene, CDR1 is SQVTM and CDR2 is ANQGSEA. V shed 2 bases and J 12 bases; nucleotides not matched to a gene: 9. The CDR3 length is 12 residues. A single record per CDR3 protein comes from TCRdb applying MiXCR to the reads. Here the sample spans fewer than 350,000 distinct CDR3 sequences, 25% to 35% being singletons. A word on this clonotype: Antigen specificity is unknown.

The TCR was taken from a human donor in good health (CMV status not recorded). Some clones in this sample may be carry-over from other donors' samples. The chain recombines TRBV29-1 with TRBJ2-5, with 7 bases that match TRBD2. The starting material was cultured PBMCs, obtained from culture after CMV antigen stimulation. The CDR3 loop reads CSVEPPGRGEYF. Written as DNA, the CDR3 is TGCAGCGTTGAACCGCCGGGTCGGGGGGAGTACTTC.